The clone carrying this T cell receptor beta chain has more than one count but fewer than ten. This entry comes from a study of shared T cell receptors in the human thymus. The protocol was immunoSEQ multiplex PCR, while the TCRdb copy is restricted to in-frame clones and leaves out a portion. Of hundreds of thousands of clones listed, approximately 87% were seen once; the top ten hold approximately 0.011%. Germline V CDR1 and CDR2: SGHDT, YYEEEE. This CDR3 has 16 residues. J gave up 7 bases and V 1 base, and 10 bases lay outside the gene matches. The sample also formed part of further work on human thymus T cells. That source notes: Related research reported highly overlapping thymic repertoires among unrelated individuals.

Material: thymocytes. The J gene is TRBJ2-1, the V gene TRBV5-6, with 8 bases fitting TRBD1. This TCR was sampled from a boy under two years old with a congenital heart defect. CDR3 DNA sequence: TGTGCCAGCAGCTTGCTAGGACAGGGCATTCGGAATGAGCAGTTCTTC. Translation gives CASSLLGQGIRNEQFF.